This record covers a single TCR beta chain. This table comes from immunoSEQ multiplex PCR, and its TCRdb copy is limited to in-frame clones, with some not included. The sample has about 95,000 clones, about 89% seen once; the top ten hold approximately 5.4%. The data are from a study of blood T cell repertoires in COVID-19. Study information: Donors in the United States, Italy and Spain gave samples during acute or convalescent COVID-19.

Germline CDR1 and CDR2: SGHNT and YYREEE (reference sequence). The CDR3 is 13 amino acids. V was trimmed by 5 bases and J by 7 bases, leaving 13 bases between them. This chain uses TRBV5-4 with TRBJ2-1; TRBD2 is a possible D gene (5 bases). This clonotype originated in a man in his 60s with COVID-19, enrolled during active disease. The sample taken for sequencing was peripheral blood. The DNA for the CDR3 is TGTGCCAGCAGGTCGGAGGAAGTAAATGAGCAGTTCTTC. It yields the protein CASRSEEVNEQFF.